These 2 T cell receptor beta chains were all obtained from the same sample, sequenced in a study of blood T cell repertoires in COVID-19 (TCRdb year 2020). Receptors were amplified or captured by the immunoSEQ multiplex PCR assay. TCRdb's version of the immuneACCESS table is confined to in-frame rearrangements and falls short of the full clone set. An unresolved V gene accounts for under half of the shortfall where checked; the remainder is of unknown origin. The sample table shows about 190,000 clones, and around 80% are seen once. The top ten clonotypes cover about 2.8% of the sample. Sequenced sample: peripheral blood. Receptors were obtained from a woman of 80 years or more with active or convalescent COVID-19.

The CDR3 DNA sequence: TGTGCCAGCGGGGGGGAAAATGAGCAGTTCTTC. Translating gives CASGGENEQFF. This chain uses TRBV12-3 or TRBV12-4 with TRBJ2-1; 7 positions match TRBD2. The CDR3 length is 11 residues. After removal of 8 bases from V and 7 bases from J, the junction contained 2 bases not matched to a gene.

The chain couples TRBV28 to TRBJ1-5; 11 bases agree with TRBD1. This CDR3 is built from 15 residues. V lost 6 bases and J lost 4; bases outside the gene matches: 5. Germline V gives CDR1 MDHEN, CDR2 SYDVKM. The CDR3 here is CASSSGQGGNQPQHF. CDR3 sequence (DNA): TGTGCCAGCAGCTCGGGACAGGGGGGAAATCAGCCCCAGCATTTT.